These T cell receptor beta chains were read from a single sample in a study of cytomegalovirus exposure and HLA in healthy donors. Sequencing was performed with immunoSEQ multiplex PCR; in TCRdb, only in-frame clones are kept and a portion is missing. The table has 150,000 to 200,000 clones, around four fifths seen once. The specimen sequenced was PBMCs. The receptor set was obtained from a man between 18 and 29 years old in good health and CMV-seropositive. CDR3s include the opening cysteine and the closing phenylalanine or tryptophan. A D gene is named only where the DNA matches it firmly. Size is omitted from some rows. Given values are once, few, many or a class for expanded clones.

V	J	size	D	DNA	CDR3
TRBV6-5	TRBJ1-5	-	TRBD1	TGTGCCAGCAGCTCCGGGACAGAGCAAAATCAGCCCCAGCATTTT	CASSSGTEQNQPQHF
TRBV5-1	TRBJ2-5	-	TRBD1	TGCGCCAGCAGCTTAGGACAGGAGCAGTACTTC	CASSLGQEQYF
TRBV27	TRBJ2-2	-	TRBD1	TGTGCCAGCAGTTTAACCCCCGGGACAGGGATCGGGGAGCTGTTTTTT	CASSLTPGTGIGELFF
TRBV4-1	TRBJ2-7	-	TRBD2	TGCGCCAGCAGCCATCTTAGCGGGAGTGGAAGTCAGTACGAGCAGTACTTC	CASSHLSGSGSQYEQYF
TRBV7-8	TRBJ2-2	-	TRBD2	TGTGCCAGCAGCTTAGATAAGCGGGGGACGAACACCGGGGAGCTGTTTTTT	CASSLDKRGTNTGELFF
TRBV19	TRBJ2-1	-	-	TGTGCCAGTAGTGAACTACTCTACAATGAGCAGTTCTTC	CASSELLYNEQFF
TRBV7-9	TRBJ2-7	-	TRBD1	TGTGCCAGCACCCCGGGGACAGGGAGAAATTACGAGCAGTACTTC	CASTPGTGRNYEQYF
TRBV6-4	TRBJ2-1	-	TRBD2	TGTGCCAGCAGTAGACAGCGGGAGGGCCTCAATGAGCAGTTCTTC	CASSRQREGLNEQFF
TRBV5-1	TRBJ1-3	-	-	TGCGCCAGCAGCTTGAGCGGGGCCACTGGAAACACCATATATTTT	CASSLSGATGNTIYF
TRBV6-1	TRBJ1-2	-	-	TGTGCCAGCAGTGAACGCTTCGACAGCCCCTATGGCTACACCTTC	CASSERFDSPYGYTF
TRBV5-1	TRBJ2-5	once	-	TGCGCCAGCAGCTTGGCCGGAGGGATCCAAGAGACCCAGTACTTC	CASSLAGGIQETQYF
TRBV10-3	TRBJ1-1	-	-	TGTGCCACCGGGGTGGGGGCTGATAACACTGAAGCTTTCTTT	CATGVGADNTEAFF
TRBV7-2	TRBJ1-6	-	-	TGTGCCAGCAGCTTAGAAACAGGGATGGGGTCACCCCTCCACTTT	CASSLETGMGSPLHF
TRBV7-9	TRBJ1-1	-	TRBD1	TGTGCCAGCAGCTTGGGACAGGGGTTGAACACTGAAGCTTTCTTT	CASSLGQGLNTEAFF
TRBV7-9	TRBJ1-5	-	-	TGTGCCAGCAGCTATGGGGGGTCTCGCCAGCCCCAGCATTTT	CASSYGGSRQPQHF
TRBV4-1	TRBJ1-4	once	-	TGCGCCAGCAGCCTCCTCTCGAGTATGAATGAAAAACTGTTTTTT	CASSLLSSMNEKLFF
TRBV7-8	TRBJ2-5	once	-	TGTGCCAGCAGCTCACAATGGACCCAGGGTGGGACCCAGTACTTC	CASSSQWTQGGTQYF
TRBV28	TRBJ1-5	-	-	TGTGCCAGCAGTTACACCTCTCAGCCCCAGCATTTT	CASSYTSQPQHF
TRBV5-1	TRBJ2-7	-	-	TGCGCCAGCGATACAACGTTACAGGGCTCTGGCTACGAGCAGTACTTC	CASDTTLQGSGYEQYF
TRBV6-1	TRBJ1-1	-	-	TGTGCCAGCAGTTTGGACATGAACACTGAAGCTTTCTTT	CASSLDMNTEAFF
TRBV13	TRBJ1-3	-	-	TGTGCCAGCACCCGAGGCTGGAACACCATATATTTT	CASTRGWNTIYF
TRBV19	TRBJ1-5	-	-	TGTGCCAGTAGTATGGGAGGGGGTGGTGAGCCCCAGCATTTT	CASSMGGGGEPQHF
TRBV6-6	TRBJ1-1	-	-	TGTGCCAGCAGTTACTTTTCGGGGAACACTGAAGCTTTCTTT	CASSYFSGNTEAFF